Below, one T cell receptor (beta chain) is given with its context. Its antigen has not been determined. The library was generated by the immunoSEQ multiplex PCR assay. The multiplex PCR relied on a mix of 60 forward primers for TCR Vbeta segments and 13 reverse primers for TCR Jbeta segments. Amplification of the CDR3 region of rearranged TCR beta genes was performed with a multiplex PCR assay on genomic DNA. The Illumina HiSeq System was used to sequence the amplified TCR beta libraries as 87-base-pair reads. The original methods were these. In a later analysis, roughly 80 million unique TCR beta chains were counted across the roughly 700 repertoires, and around 11 million of these chains were shared by at least two donors. To remove PCR and sequencing errors, raw reads were error-corrected and collapsed into unique sequences using a nearest-neighbor algorithm that merged closely related sequences. CDR3 sequences were aligned to IMGT reference sequences to assign V, D and J gene segments. For a sequence to be retained, at least a six-nucleotide match to both a V gene segment and a J gene segment was required. A rearrangement was called productive if the CDR3 had no stop codons and remained in frame with V and J, and every other rearrangement was called non-productive. Following IMGT convention, CDR3 was defined as the stretch from the second conserved V-encoded cysteine up to the conserved J-encoded phenylalanine. In an earlier analysis of around 600 of the donors, sequences lacking an unambiguous match to a single V gene segment were excluded. An earlier analysis of a few hundred of the donors called V segments functional above 56.7% productive rearrangements and segregating when the between-donor standard deviation exceeded 5%. A statistical classification framework was built for diagnosing cytomegalovirus status from the catalog of TCR beta chain sequences. V and J gene assignment, in a later analysis, came from comparing TCR nucleotide sequences with IMGT/GENE-DB human TR gene sequences. A later analysis assigned CDR3 sequences and most-parsimonious VDJ recombination scenarios with the TCRdist pipeline. In a later analysis, every TCR beta chain was defined by the combination of its CDR3 amino acid sequence and its V-gene family, and reads without a unique V-gene family were dropped. To address suspected cross-contamination and a sequencing artifact, a later analysis removed 592 highly shared, low-generation-probability nucleotide sequences. A later analysis calculated a clonal expansion index for each public chain from normalized within-repertoire ranks of inferred template counts. In a later analysis, generation probabilities were computed with a VDJ recombination model fitted to out-of-frame rearrangements, and the resulting probabilities were checked against IGoR. In a later analysis, hypergeometric tests were used to score TCR-TCR, TCR-HLA and TCR-CMV co-occurrence, with a repertoire-size bias correction applied to TCR pairs. To estimate false discovery rates, a later analysis permuted the HLA or CMV assignments 20 times. In a later analysis, co-occurring TCRs were grouped using DBSCAN, with TCRdist sequence similarity added in when clustering inside HLA-allele-positive subsets. Co-occurrence clustering excluded repertoires with fewer than 30,000 or more than 120,000 public chains, plus five with anomalous nucleotide sharing. TCRdb took over this immuneACCESS table, retaining in-frame rearrangements with V and J assigned. Such tables are incomplete; in checked studies, under half of the missing clones stem from an unresolved V gene, and the remainder is unexplained. V, J and clone size are taken as reported in that table, and D and trimming were inferred from the DNA itself. The sample's clone listing holds just over 150,000 clones. The top ten clonotypes cover 2% to 2.5% of the sample.

This entry is derived from a study of cytomegalovirus exposure and HLA in healthy donors (TCRdb year 2017). For the study in its entirety: An earlier analysis of about 530 of the donors reported about 260 Gb of sequence data and roughly 120 million unique TCR beta sequences obtained from around 170 million T cells. An early release covering 550 to 650 HLA-typed donors comprised approximately 290 gigabases of sequencing data and approximately 85 million unique TCR sequences. Among the roughly 400 genotyped donors, about 85% belonged to the genetic ancestry cluster associated with self-reported Caucasian donors. The study aimed to test whether cataloging public T cell receptors could reveal signatures of past pathogen exposure. Using immunosequencing, the study profiled T cell repertoires from 500 to 800 subjects and related those repertoires to cytomegalovirus serostatus. Along with the roughly 710-subject first cohort, a separate validation cohort of around 120 different subjects was used. To predict cytomegalovirus infection status, the study combined high-throughput TCR immunosequencing, statistical association of individual TCRs with disease status, and machine learning. A later analysis re-examined previously published TCR beta repertoires from about 700 donors and added high-resolution HLA genotyping to investigate patterns of TCR occurrence. In the later analysis, no new phenotypic data were used to find candidate immune exposures; instead, reliance was placed on TCR beta sequences and their occurrence across donors. To decide whether each TCR beta V gene segment behaved as functional or pseudogenic, an earlier analysis of some 570 of the donors relied on high-throughput TCR beta sequencing. Donor age, sex, ethnicity and CMV serostatus were collected together with the repertoire data. In a later genetic analysis, genome-wide SNP genotypes for about 65% of the roughly 670 donors were used, and that subset was treated as a discovery cohort. Every repertoire in the discovery cohort had been generated on one and the same sequencing platform. Class I and class II HLA loci were covered by the typing at four-digit resolution. The number of typed donors differed by locus: roughly 629-640 for A, B, C, DRB1 and DQB1; 500 to 550 for DQA1; roughly 600 for DPA1; and around 470 for DPB1. Because of strong linkage in the cohort, 4 to 6 DR-DQ haplotypes were treated as single units for association and clustering. On average, roughly 200,000 unique TCR beta nucleotide sequences were sequenced per donor among some 430 genotyped donors of the cohort, with roughly 19% of those sequences being non-productive.

V is cut by 7 bases and J by 5 bases, and the space between the germline ends is 12 bases. The CDR3 contains 14 residues, cysteine and phenylalanine counted. Only the CDR3 region is kept as DNA, spanning 42 bases read in frame from base 1. For CDR1 and CDR2, the germline V gene lists WSHSY and SAAADI. In total, 500 to 700 healthy bone marrow donors made up the cohort. Cohort members were all nominally healthy when sampled, although unrecorded immune exposures were likely present. The donor was CMV seronegative and was included in the group of about 400 seronegative cohort members. Every donor gave a peripheral blood sample, and the peripheral blood mononuclear cells from that sample were used for TCR beta sequencing. Genomic DNA extraction from the blood cell samples was performed with the Qiagen DNeasy Blood Extraction Kit. On the study overall, not on this receptor specifically: Only TCR beta chains were sequenced in this cohort, and the absence of alpha or paired-chain data limited detectable features. V-gene and J-gene trimming of TCR beta chains was associated with a missense DCLRE1C variant in a later genetic analysis, and the association was replicated in an independent cohort. A group of highly shared sequence variants was considered likely to be a technical artifact of the sequencing pipeline. In a later analysis, 16,951 TCR beta sequences were associated with specific HLA alleles at a false discovery rate of 0.05. A total of 164 TCR beta chains were listed by the study as associated with cytomegalovirus. According to a later analysis, parvovirus B19, influenza, CMV and Epstein-Barr virus appeared linked to several top co-occurrence clusters. In a later analysis, HLA-associated TCR beta chains were found to be more clonally expanded and to have lower generation probabilities than equally common non-associated chains. Presence/absence analyses assumed roughly uniform sequencing depth across donors, an assumption that may not hold. In an earlier analysis of more than 500 of the donors, most TCR beta V segments appeared in productive rearrangements about 87% or about 30% of the time, broadly matching IMGT annotations. It was suggested by the authors that the approach could potentially be generalized to other disease states and immunological phenotypes. The only immune exposure information available for the cohort was CMV serostatus. A later analysis found that TCR association rates varied across HLA loci, with DRB1 alleles showing the most associated TCRs and HLA-C alleles the fewest. Because some donors lacked HLA typing at each locus, the association tests relied only on the typed subset. A further reported finding was that TCR beta sequences accurately predicted the HLA-A and HLA-B alleles for most subjects in the first cohort. In a later genetic analysis, fewer N-insertions in productive TCRs were reported among donors in an Asian-associated ancestry cluster than the 666-donor mean. Across donors, most TCR sequences were observed very rarely, whereas some public TCRs were present in many individuals. Correlated functional status among segregating V segments might reflect linkage disequilibrium, but an unknown experimental factor could not be ruled out. The classifier was reported to diagnose cytomegalovirus status with high specificity and sensitivity in both the original and validation cohorts. In vitro tests confirmed that three of the cytomegalovirus-associated TCR beta chains recognize cytomegalovirus antigens. Assigning TCR associations to individual alleles was difficult when HLA alleles, especially DR and DQ, strongly co-occurred. The earlier analysis of nearly 600 of the donors excluded about 16 rarely observed V segments, including chromosome 9 orphons, because counts were too low. Some IMGT-functional V segments, including TRBV6-2 and TRBV6-3, could not be distinguished by the 87-base-pair reads and were therefore excluded. Most CMV-associated TCR beta chains appeared to be HLA-restricted in a later analysis, and the HLA associations seemed to be driven largely by CMV exposure.

This TCR was recovered from a man under 40 in good health and CMV-seronegative. The material sequenced was PBMCs. This chain joins TRBV10-2 to TRBJ1-6, with the D gene uncertain. The DNA sequence is TGCGCCAGCACCCGGGGTCAAAATAATTCACCCCTCCACTTT. It translates as CASTRGQNNSPLHF.